Presented here are 18 T cell receptor beta chains from one specimen sequenced in a study of CD8 T cell repertoires and HIV-1 epitope variants. Profiled with immunoSEQ multiplex PCR; TCRdb holds only in-frame clones, not every one. The sample consists of 3,000 to 4,000 clones, just under 65% of them appearing once. Their recognized antigens are unknown. Sequences were obtained from cultured CD8+ T cells derived from PBMCs. The receptors shown here come from a male donor with HIV.

The chain recombines TRBV4-1 with TRBJ1-1, with a possible D match to TRBD1 (5 bases). The CDR3 is 14 amino acids. The germline V and J ends were trimmed by 1 base and 1 base, with 7 bases remaining between them. Germline CDR1 MGHRA, CDR2 YSYEKL. The CDR3 reads CASSQGQGNTEAFF. The CDR3 nucleotides are TGCGCCAGCAGCCAAGGGCAGGGGAACACTGAAGCTTTCTTT.

The chain recombines TRBV28 with TRBJ2-5; D possibly corresponds to TRBD2 (6 bases). Germline V lookup: CDR1 MDHEN, CDR2 SYDVKM. V lost 4 bases to trimming and J lost 2 bases, with 14 bases between them. CDR3 size: 15 residues. CDR3 bases: TGTGCCAGCAGTTCCGTAGCGGAATCTCAAGAGACCCAGTACTTC. Protein sequence: CASSSVAESQETQYF. Based on the CDR3 plus reference TRBV28 and TRBJ2-5, the full variable domain is DVKVTQSSRYLVKRTGEKVFLECVQDMDHENMFWYRQDPGLGLRLIYFSYDVKMKEKGDIPEGYSVSREKKERFSLILESASTNQTSMYLCASSSVAESQETQYFGPGTRLLVL.

This clone was counted once. The chain couples TRBV5-5 to TRBJ1-4; perhaps TRBD1 as D (5 bases). Trimming took 0 bases from V and 4 from J, leaving 7 bases between them. Germline CDR1 SGHKS, CDR2 YYEKEE (reference sequence). CDR3 size: 14 residues. CDR3 bases: TGTGCCAGCAGCTTGGGGGGCAATAATGAAAAACTGTTTTTT. Translated, it gives CASSLGGNNEKLFF. Full variable domain (remainder filled in from reference TRBV5-5 and TRBJ1-4): DAGVTQSPTHLIKTRGQQVTLRCSPISGHKSVSWYQQVLGQGPQFIFQYYEKEERGRGNFPDRFSARQFPNYSSELNVNALLLGDSALYLCASSLGGNNEKLFFGSGTQLSVL.

This clone was detected only once. This sequence joins TRBV19 and TRBJ2-1; 9 bases map to TRBD1. CDR3 length equals 13 residues. CDR1 and CDR2 from the germline V gene are LNHDA and SQIVND (reference sequence). V was clipped by 7 bases and J by 9 bases; unmatched bases: 7. The CDR3 protein is CASKSTGGGEQFF. The CDR3 bases are TGTGCCAGTAAATCAACAGGGGGCGGTGAGCAGTTCTTC.

The rearrangement uses TRBV5-6 and TRBJ2-3; D uncertain. Trimming pared 3 bases from V and 1 base from J, leaving 3 bases between. Looked up from germline, CDR1 is SGHDT and CDR2 is YYEEEE. The CDR3 sequence is 12 residues long. In DNA form, the CDR3 reads TGTGCCAGCAGCTGGGGCACAGATACGCAGTATTTT. Translating it yields CASSWGTDTQYF.

The CDR3: CASTPFDSGANVLTF. The DNA of the CDR3 is TGTGCCAGCACCCCCTTCGACTCTGGGGCCAACGTCCTGACTTTC. The rearrangement joins TRBV2 to TRBJ2-6; D unclear. Between the trimmed V and J ends, which lost 7 bases and 0 bases, there was a span of 10 bases. Germline CDR1 and CDR2: SNHLY and FYNNEI. The CDR3 extends over 15 amino acids.

The V gene is TRBV28, the J gene TRBJ2-7; a possible D gene is TRBD2 (7 bases). Germline CDR1 reads MDHEN; CDR2 reads SYDVKM. The CDR3 has 14 amino acids. V was pared by 10 bases and J by 0 bases, with 16 bases between. DNA for the CDR3: TGTGCCACCAAGGGGGGGATTAGCTCCTACGAGCAGTACTTC. It codes for CATKGGISSYEQYF.

The V gene is TRBV19, the J gene TRBJ2-7; 12 bases align to TRBD1. V was clipped by 10 bases and J by 1 base; unmatched bases: 14. CDR3 size: 17 residues. Germline V lookup: CDR1 LNHDA, CDR2 SQIVND (reference sequence). As DNA, the CDR3 is TGTGCCACCATGGGGACAGGGGGCTTATTAGCGTCCTACGAGCAGTACTTC. Its translation: CATMGTGGLLASYEQYF.

The rearrangement links TRBV28 to TRBJ2-7; TRBD1 matches 9 bases. The CDR3 has 14 amino acids. Germline V gives CDR1 MDHEN, CDR2 SYDVKM. J lost 3 bases, V lost 5 bases, and 5 bases had no gene match. CDR3 DNA: TGTGCCAGCAGTATCCGGACAGGGGACTACGAGCAGTACTTC. Its protein is CASSIRTGDYEQYF.

This chain uses TRBV28 with TRBJ2-4, with 10 positions matching TRBD1. The V and J ends lost 8 bases and 4 bases, in that order; junction bases with no gene match: 8. Germline-derived CDR1 and CDR2 are MDHEN and SYDVKM. The CDR3 totals 15 residues. This chain's CDR3 is CASASGTGDKNIQYF. CDR3 coding DNA: TGTGCCAGCGCGTCCGGGACAGGGGATAAAAACATTCAGTACTTC.

The chain recombines TRBV27 with TRBJ2-7; possible D gene TRBD2, 5 bases. Germline V CDR1 and CDR2: MNHEY, SMNVEV (reference sequence). CDR3 size: 12 residues. Trimming left V 4 bases short and J 7 bases short, with 11 bases between. This CDR3 reads CASSSWSGEQYF. Written as DNA, the CDR3 is TGTGCCAGCAGTTCCTGGTCGGGGGAGCAGTACTTC.

This clone has just a few counts. The V and J genes are TRBV7-8 and TRBJ1-1; possibly TRBD1 for D (5 bases). The V end lost 0 bases, the J end lost 6 bases, and 11 bases lay between the germline ends. CDR3 length: 14 amino acids. Looked up from germline, CDR1 is SGHVS and CDR2 is FQNEAQ. The CDR3 DNA follows: TGTGCCAGCAGCTTAGCGGGCTTGGGGGCTGAAGCTTTCTTT. It specifies CASSLAGLGAEAFF.

As regards this clone: The junction departs from the called germline gene at one end, perhaps through a read error. This chain joins TRBV28 and TRBJ2-6; either TRBD1 or TRBD2 may fit D (5 bases each). Germline CDR1 is MDHEN and CDR2 is SYDVKM. The CDR3 runs 14 residues. The CDR3 loop reads CASRGPSGVNVLTF. CDR3 coding DNA: TGTGCCAGCAGGGGACCCTCTGGGGTCAACGTCCTGACTTTC.

The chain joins TRBV28 to TRBJ2-7, with unresolved D. The CDR3 is 14 amino acids. The V gene lost 6 bases and the J gene lost 5 bases, with 17 bases spanning the gap. Germline CDR1 and CDR2: MDHEN and SYDVKM. The CDR3 DNA follows: TGTGCCAGCAGCCCCCCGGGCAGGTTACACGAGCAGTACTTC. Its translation is CASSPPGRLHEQYF. Full variable domain (missing parts from reference TRBV28 and TRBJ2-7): DVKVTQSSRYLVKRTGEKVFLECVQDMDHENMFWYRQDPGLGLRLIYFSYDVKMKEKGDIPEGYSVSREKKERFSLILESASTNQTSMYLCASSPPGRLHEQYFGPGTRLTVT.

This sequence joins TRBV29-1 and TRBJ2-5; maybe TRBD2 (5 bases). CDR3 length: 12 residues. Germline V gene data show CDR1 as SQVTM and CDR2 as ANQGSEA. The germline V and J ends were trimmed by 7 bases and 2 bases, with 11 bases remaining between them. The CDR3 region is CSAGSTQETQYF. Written as DNA, the CDR3 is TGCAGCGCGGGGAGCACTCAAGAGACCCAGTACTTC.

The rearrangement uses TRBV7-8 and TRBJ1-1; D call uncertain. CDR3 length: 13 residues. The germline CDR1 and CDR2 sequences are SGHVS and FQNEAQ. With 2 bases removed from V and 1 base from J, the gap between germline ends came to 5 bases. Here the CDR3 reads CASSLSENTEAFF. The CDR3 region has the DNA TGTGCCAGCAGCTTATCCGAGAACACTGAAGCTTTCTTT.

The chain recombines TRBV28 with TRBJ1-1; tentative D call: TRBD1 (5 bases). The germline gives CDR1 MDHEN, CDR2 SYDVKM. V gave up 3 bases and J gave up 1 base, with 9 bases separating them. This CDR3 has 14 amino acids. The CDR3 sequence is CASSFVGGNTEAFF. CDR3 coding DNA: TGTGCCAGCAGTTTCGTCGGGGGGAACACTGAAGCTTTCTTT.

V usage is TRBV5-6 and J usage is TRBJ1-1; no clear D gene. The V end lost 3 bases, the J end lost 5 bases, and 5 bases lay between the germline ends. In germline, CDR1 is SGHDT, CDR2 YYEEEE. CDR3 length: 11 residues. As DNA, the CDR3 is TGTGCCAGCAGCTGGGCAACTGAAGCTTTCTTT. It is translated as CASSWATEAFF. Supplemented by reference TRBV5-6 and TRBJ1-1, the full variable domain reads DAGVTQSPTHLIKTRGQQVTLRCSPKSGHDTVSWYQQALGQGPQFIFQYYEEEERQRGNFPDRFSGHQFPNYSSELNVNALLLGDSALYLCASSWATEAFFGQGTRLTVV.